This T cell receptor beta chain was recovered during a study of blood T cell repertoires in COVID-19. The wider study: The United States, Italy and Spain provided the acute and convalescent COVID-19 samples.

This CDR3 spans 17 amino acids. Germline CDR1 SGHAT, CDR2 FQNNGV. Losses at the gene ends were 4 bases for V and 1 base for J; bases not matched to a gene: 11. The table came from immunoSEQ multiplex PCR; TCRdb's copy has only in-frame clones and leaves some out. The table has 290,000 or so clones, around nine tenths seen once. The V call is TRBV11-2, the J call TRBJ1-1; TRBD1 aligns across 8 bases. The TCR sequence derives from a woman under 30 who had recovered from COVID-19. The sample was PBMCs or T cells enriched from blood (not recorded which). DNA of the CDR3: TGTGCCAGCAGCTCATTCGCCGGGACAGGACAGAACACTGAAGCTTTCTTT. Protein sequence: CASSSFAGTGQNTEAFF.